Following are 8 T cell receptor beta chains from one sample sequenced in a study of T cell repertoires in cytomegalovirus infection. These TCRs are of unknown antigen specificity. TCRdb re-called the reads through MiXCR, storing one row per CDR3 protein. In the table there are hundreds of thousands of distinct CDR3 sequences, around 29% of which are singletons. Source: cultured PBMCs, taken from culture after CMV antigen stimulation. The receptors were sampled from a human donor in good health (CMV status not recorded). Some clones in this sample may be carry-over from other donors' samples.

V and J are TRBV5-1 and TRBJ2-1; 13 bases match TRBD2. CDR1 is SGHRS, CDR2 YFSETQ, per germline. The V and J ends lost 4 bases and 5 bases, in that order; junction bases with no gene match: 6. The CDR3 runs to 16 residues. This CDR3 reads CASSPQGLAGDNEQFF. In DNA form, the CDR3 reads TGCGCCAGCAGCCCGCAAGGACTAGCGGGAGACAATGAGCAGTTCTTC.

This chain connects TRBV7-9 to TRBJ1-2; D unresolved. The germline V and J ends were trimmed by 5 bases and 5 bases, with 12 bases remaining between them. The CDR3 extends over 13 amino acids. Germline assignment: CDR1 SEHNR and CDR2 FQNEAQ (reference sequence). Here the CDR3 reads CASSRDGPYGYTF. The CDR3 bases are TGTGCCAGCAGCCGAGACGGACCTTATGGCTACACCTTC.

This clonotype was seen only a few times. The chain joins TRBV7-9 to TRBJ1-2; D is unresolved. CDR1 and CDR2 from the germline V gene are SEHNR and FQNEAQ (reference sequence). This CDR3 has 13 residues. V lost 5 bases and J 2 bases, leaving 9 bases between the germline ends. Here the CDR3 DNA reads TGTGCCAGCAGCCCAGACCTAAACTATGGCTACACCTTC. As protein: CASSPDLNYGYTF.

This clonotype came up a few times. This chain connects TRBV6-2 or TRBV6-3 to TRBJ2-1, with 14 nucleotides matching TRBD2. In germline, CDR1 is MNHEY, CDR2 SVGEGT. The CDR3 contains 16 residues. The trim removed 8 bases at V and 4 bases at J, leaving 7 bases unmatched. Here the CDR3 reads CASVGLAGDLYNEQFF. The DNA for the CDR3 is TGTGCCAGCGTGGGACTAGCGGGAGATCTTTACAATGAGCAGTTCTTC.

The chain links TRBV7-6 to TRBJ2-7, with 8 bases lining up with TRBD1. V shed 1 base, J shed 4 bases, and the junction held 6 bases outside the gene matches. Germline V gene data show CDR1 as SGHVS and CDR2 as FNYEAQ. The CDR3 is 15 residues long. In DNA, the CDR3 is TGTGCCAGCAGCTTAGGACAGGGGAAGGCGTACGAGCAGTACTTC. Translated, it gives CASSLGQGKAYEQYF.

The CDR3 reads CASSTVQAEAFF. Written as DNA, the CDR3 is TGTGCCAGTAGTACCGTCCAGGCTGAAGCTTTCTTT. The chain is built from TRBV19 and TRBJ1-1, with D unclear. The germline gives CDR1 LNHDA, CDR2 SQIVND (reference sequence). The V gene lost 4 bases and the J gene lost 6 bases, with 9 bases spanning the gap. The CDR3 is 12 residues long.

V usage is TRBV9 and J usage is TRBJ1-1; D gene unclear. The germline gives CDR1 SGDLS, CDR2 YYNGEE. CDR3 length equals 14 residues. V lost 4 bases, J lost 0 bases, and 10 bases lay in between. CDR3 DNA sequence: TGTGCCAGCAGCCCCAGTTTCATGAACACTGAAGCTTTCTTT. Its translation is CASSPSFMNTEAFF.

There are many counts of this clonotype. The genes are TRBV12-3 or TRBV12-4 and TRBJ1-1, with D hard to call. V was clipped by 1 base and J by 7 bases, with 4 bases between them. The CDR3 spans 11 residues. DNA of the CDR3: TGTGCCAGCAGTTTAGGCGTTGAAGCTTTCTTT. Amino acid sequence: CASSLGVEAFF.